The 28 T cell receptor beta chains below were found in one sample sequenced in a study of OX40 agonist ivuxolimab in advanced cancers. Measured with immunoSEQ multiplex PCR; TCRdb has only the in-frame clones, and not every one. Among about 70,000 clones listed, 70% to 90% were seen once. The sample in question was CD4+ or CD8+ T cells sorted from blood, obtained in a trial of the OX40 agonist ivuxolimab. The receptor set was obtained from an adult with an advanced solid tumor such as melanoma, head and neck, liver or kidney cancer.

CDR3 sequence reads: CASSRQHKNIQYF. The CDR3 coding sequence is TGTGCCAGTAGTAGACAGCACAAAAACATTCAGTACTTC. This sequence joins TRBV19 and TRBJ2-4; the D gene is possibly TRBD1 (5 bases). This CDR3 contains 13 residues. Trimming removed 4 bases at V and 3 bases at J, with 7 bases between. CDR1 LNHDA and CDR2 SQIVND come from the germline V gene (reference sequence).

The genes are TRBV2 and TRBJ1-5, with D tentatively TRBD1 (5 bases). Germline loops: CDR1 SNHLY, CDR2 FYNNEI. Trimming removed 2 bases at V and 0 bases at J, with 14 bases between. The CDR3 length is 17 residues. The CDR3 loop reads CASSETGGENSNQPQHF. In DNA, the CDR3 is TGTGCCAGCAGTGAAACGGGGGGAGAGAATAGCAATCAGCCCCAGCATTTT.

V usage is TRBV7-6 and J usage is TRBJ2-1; 9 nucleotides align to TRBD2. The CDR3 spans 16 residues. V lost 4 bases, J lost 4 bases, and 8 bases stayed unmatched. Germline CDR1 and CDR2: SGHVS and FNYEAQ. In DNA, the CDR3 is TGTGCCAGCAGCTCAGAACTAGCGGGTAGTTACAATGAGCAGTTCTTC. It yields the protein CASSSELAGSYNEQFF.

The chain couples TRBV6-6 to TRBJ2-3, with D unclear. Trimming cost V 5 bases and J 6 bases, with 9 bases left between them. Germline V gene sequence: CDR1 MNHNY, CDR2 SVGAGI (reference sequence). The CDR3 has 12 residues. The CDR3, as DNA: TGTGCCAGCAGTCCAACGGCGGATACGCAGTATTTT. It is translated as CASSPTADTQYF.

The rearrangement uses TRBV11-2 and TRBJ2-7; 8 positions match TRBD2. CDR1 and CDR2 (germline): SGHAT, FQNNGV. Trimming took 1 base from V and 4 from J; bases not matched to a gene: 6. The CDR3 extends over 15 amino acids. This chain's CDR3 is CASSLGRIAGYEQYF. CDR3 nucleotide sequence: TGTGCCAGCAGCTTAGGGCGAATAGCGGGGTACGAGCAGTACTTC.

The chain recombines TRBV5-6 with TRBJ2-1; possible D gene TRBD1, 6 bases. Between the trimmed V and J ends, which lost 5 bases and 6 bases, there was a span of 15 bases. The CDR3 is 14 residues long. Germline lookup yields CDR1 SGHDT and CDR2 YYEEEE. For the CDR3, the DNA is TGTGCCAGCAGTACAGGGCTACGAGGCAATGAGCAGTTCTTC. This gives the protein CASSTGLRGNEQFF.

This rearrangement joins TRBV2 to TRBJ1-1; tentatively, D is TRBD1 (5 bases). The CDR3 spans 14 residues. Trimming pared 7 bases from V and 0 bases from J, leaving 12 bases between. The germline V gene has CDR1 SNHLY and CDR2 FYNNEI. As DNA, the CDR3 is TGTGCCAGCATGAGGGGTACCATGAACACTGAAGCTTTCTTT. It codes for CASMRGTMNTEAFF.

The chain links TRBV30 to TRBJ2-5; D is perhaps TRBD1 or TRBD2 (6 bases each). Trimming shortened V by 1 base and J by 2 bases, and 20 bases separated the two germline ends. Germline assignment: CDR1 GTSNPN and CDR2 SVGIG (reference sequence). This CDR3 is built from 17 residues. The CDR3 sequence: CAWSASLGGGGQETQYF. The CDR3 coding sequence is TGTGCCTGGAGTGCCTCTCTGGGCGGAGGGGGACAAGAGACCCAGTACTTC.

The chain links TRBV12-5 to TRBJ2-2; 8 positions match TRBD1. CDR3 length: 17 amino acids. Per germline, CDR1 LGHNT and CDR2 FRNRAP. After removal of 1 base from V and 4 bases from J, the junction contained 8 bases not matched to a gene. The CDR3 sequence is CASGLAMTGVGTGELFF. CDR3 sequence (DNA): TGTGCTAGTGGTTTGGCAATGACAGGGGTTGGCACCGGGGAGCTGTTTTTT.

Only one count was recorded for this clone. This chain links TRBV6-5 with TRBJ1-2; 7 bases map to TRBD1. Per the germline V gene, CDR1 is MNHEY and CDR2 is SVGAGI. The V segment lost 3 bases and the J segment 7 bases; nucleotides outside the gene matches: 11. CDR3 size: 15 residues. The CDR3, as DNA: TGTGCCAGCAGTTATAGGAGACAGGGAAGAGTTGGCTACACCTTC. It specifies CASSYRRQGRVGYTF.

This clone was seen more than once but under ten times. The chain carries TRBV5-1 and TRBJ2-1; D is possibly TRBD1 (5 bases). The CDR3 contains 13 residues. The V end lost 4 bases, the J end lost 5 bases, and 10 bases lay between the germline ends. CDR1 is SGHRS and CDR2 is YFSETQ in the germline V gene. The CDR3 DNA is TGCGCCAGCAGCCCCCAGGGCGACAATGAGCAGTTCTTC. Residues: CASSPQGDNEQFF.

The rearrangement joins TRBV18 to TRBJ2-5; D is uncertain. The CDR3 covers 16 residues. Trimming removed 0 bases from V and 1 base from J, with 12 bases in between. Germline CDR1 is KGHSH and CDR2 is LQKENI. In DNA, the CDR3 is TGTGCCAGCTCACCACCCGTTGCCTACGCCCAAGAGACCCAGTACTTC. This translates into CASSPPVAYAQETQYF. Full variable domain (outside the CDR3, taken from reference TRBV18 and TRBJ2-5): NAGVMQNPRHLVRRRGQEARLRCSPMKGHSHVYWYRQLPEEGLKFMVYLQKENIIDESGMPKERFSAEFPKEGPSILRIQQVVRGDSAAYFCASSPPVAYAQETQYFGPGTRLLVL.

The genes are TRBV7-9 and TRBJ1-2; no definite D call. CDR1 and CDR2 from the germline V gene are SEHNR and FQNEAQ (reference sequence). The CDR3 has 13 residues. V dropped 0 bases and J dropped 4 bases, with 6 bases sitting between them. CDR3 sequence (DNA): TGTGCCAGCAGCTTAGCGCACAGCTATGGCTACACCTTC. Amino acid sequence: CASSLAHSYGYTF. The whole variable domain, filled in from reference TRBV7-9 and TRBJ1-2, reads DTGVSQNPRHKITKRGQNVTFRCDPISEHNRLYWYRQTLGQGPEFLTYFQNEAQLEKSRLLSDRFSAERPKGSFSTLEIQRTEQGDSAMYLCASSLAHSYGYTFGSGTRLTVV.

CDR3 loop: CASSLRGRDEQYF. The CDR3 DNA reads TGTGCCAGCAGCTTACGAGGGCGGGACGAGCAGTACTTC. V usage is TRBV7-3 and J usage is TRBJ2-7; the D gene is possibly TRBD2 (5 bases). V lost 2 bases and J 5 bases, leaving 10 bases between the germline ends. The CDR3 has 13 residues. The V gene's germline CDR1 is SGHTA and CDR2 FQGTGA.

This sequence joins TRBV9 and TRBJ2-1; TRBD2 matches 9 bases. Unmatched junction bases numbered 5, after V lost 2 bases and J lost 2 bases. Per germline, CDR1 SGDLS and CDR2 YYNGEE. There are 16 residues in the CDR3. In DNA, the CDR3 is TGTGCCAGCAGCGTTAGCGGGAGAGGAACCTACAATGAGCAGTTCTTC. This sequence encodes CASSVSGRGTYNEQFF.

The chain carries TRBV19 and TRBJ1-4; possible D gene TRBD1, 5 bases. Germline V gives CDR1 LNHDA, CDR2 SQIVND (reference sequence). Between the trimmed V and J ends, which lost 3 bases and 3 bases, there was a span of 8 bases. The length of the CDR3 is 14 residues. CDR3 nucleotides: TGTGCCAGTAGTATCGACAGATCTAATGAAAAACTGTTTTTT. This sequence encodes CASSIDRSNEKLFF.

The chain joins TRBV28 to TRBJ1-3, with D perhaps matching TRBD1 (6 bases). The CDR3 length is 17 residues. From germline, CDR1 is MDHEN and CDR2 SYDVKM. V was shortened by 5 bases and J by 0 bases, with 17 bases between the two germline ends. CDR3 loop: CASSLGTRTSSGNTIYF. The DNA for the CDR3 is TGTGCCAGCAGTCTCGGGACACGGACCAGCTCTGGAAACACCATATATTTT.

The gene calls are TRBV11-2 and TRBJ2-5; 11 bases map to TRBD2. The DNA end favors TRBJ2-7, so the J call may be wrong. The germline V gene encodes CDR1 SGHAT and CDR2 FQNNGV. CDR3 length equals 14 residues. The CDR3 sequence: CASSSGTSGYEQYF. The DNA for the CDR3 is TGTGCCAGCAGCTCCGGGACTAGCGGATACGAGCAGTACTTC.

This sequence joins TRBV11-3 and TRBJ2-3, with D unresolved. The CDR3 runs to 16 residues. V shed 0 bases and J shed 2 bases, with 12 bases lying between them. Germline V gives CDR1 SGHNT, CDR2 YENEEA. In DNA form, the CDR3 reads TGTGCCAGCAGCTTAGATGGACGGGCCCACACAGATACGCAGTATTTT. Amino acids: CASSLDGRAHTDTQYF. The full variable domain, its missing parts supplied by reference TRBV11-3 and TRBJ2-3, is EAGVVQSPRYKIIEKKQPVAFWCNPISGHNTLYWYLQNLGQGPELLIRYENEEAVDDSQLPKDRFSAERLKGVDSTLKIQPAELGDSAVYLCASSLDGRAHTDTQYFGPGTRLTVL.

The chain joins TRBV6-5 to TRBJ2-5; D is undetermined. Between the trimmed V and J ends, which lost 6 bases and 4 bases, there was a span of 18 bases. The V gene's germline CDR1 is MNHEY and CDR2 SVGAGI. The CDR3 has 15 residues. As DNA, the CDR3 is TGTGCCAGCAGCGGATCGAACCCTGGGATAGAGACCCAGTACTTC. It yields the protein CASSGSNPGIETQYF.

The gene calls are TRBV30 and TRBJ1-1, with 8 bases matching TRBD1. In germline, CDR1 is GTSNPN, CDR2 SVGIG (reference sequence). The CDR3 consists of 13 residues. The CDR3 nucleotides are TGTGGCGGGACAGGAATCGTGGTGAGGGAAGCTTTCTTT. As protein: CGGTGIVVREAFF.

The rearrangement uses TRBV18 and TRBJ1-1, with 9 bases aligning to TRBD1. Trimming cost V 6 bases and J 5 bases; bases outside gene matches: 4. The CDR3 runs 13 residues. Germline-derived CDR1 and CDR2 are KGHSH and LQKENI. The CDR3 loop is CASSQQGATEAFF. CDR3 nucleotide sequence: TGTGCCAGCTCCCAACAGGGGGCTACTGAAGCTTTCTTT. Filled out from reference TRBV18 and TRBJ1-1, the complete variable domain reads NAGVMQNPRHLVRRRGQEARLRCSPMKGHSHVYWYRQLPEEGLKFMVYLQKENIIDESGMPKERFSAEFPKEGPSILRIQQVVRGDSAAYFCASSQQGATEAFFGQGTRLTVV.

On this clone: The identical CDR3 is also encoded by other nucleotide sequences in the sample. The rearrangement links TRBV29-1 to TRBJ1-2; D is perhaps TRBD1 (6 bases). Between the trimmed V and J ends, which lost 5 bases and 6 bases, there was a span of 16 bases. The CDR3 length is 13 residues. Germline CDR1 and CDR2: SQVTM and ANQGSEA. CDR3 nucleotides: TGCAGCGTTAAGGGGGGGACTGCTGATGGCTACACCTTC. It specifies CSVKGGTADGYTF.

This clone was counted once. The rearrangement uses TRBV11-3 and TRBJ2-7, with 9 bases identical to TRBD1. The ends lost 3 bases at V and 5 bases at J; junction bases unmatched: 11. The CDR3 spans 16 residues. Germline CDR1 SGHNT, CDR2 YENEEA. The CDR3 region has the DNA TGTGCCAGCAGCTTCACCCTCGGGACAGGGAAGGACGAGCAGTACTTC. Translating gives CASSFTLGTGKDEQYF.

The chain uses TRBV6-1 and TRBJ1-6; maybe TRBD1 (6 bases). Germline CDR1 reads MNHNS; CDR2 reads SASEGT. Trimming shortened V by 2 bases and J by 8 bases, and 13 bases separated the two germline ends. The CDR3 length is 15 residues. The CDR3 bases are TGTGCCAGCAGTGAACAGGGGATTAGGGATTCACCCCTCCACTTT. This translates into CASSEQGIRDSPLHF.

The CDR3 DNA follows: TGTGCCAGCAGCCGCCTCTTGCGGGGAGGCGGCTACACCTTC. Its protein is CASSRLLRGGGYTF. The V call is TRBV11-1, the J call TRBJ1-2; D unclear. The CDR3 has 14 residues. Trimming removed 5 bases at V and 8 bases at J, with 18 bases between. CDR1 is SGHAT, CDR2 FQDESV, per germline (reference sequence).

The chain links TRBV5-1 to TRBJ2-4; D might be TRBD1 or TRBD2, each matching 6 bases. The CDR3 totals 17 residues. The V end lost 0 bases, the J end lost 0 bases, and 13 bases lay between the germline ends. From germline, CDR1 is SGHRS and CDR2 YFSETQ. CDR3 loop: CASSLEGDSLAKNIQYF. In DNA form, the CDR3 reads TGCGCCAGCAGCTTGGAGGGGGACTCCCTAGCCAAAAACATTCAGTACTTC.

This clone was observed once. The chain links TRBV29-1 to TRBJ2-5; D gene ambiguous. The CDR3 runs to 15 residues. V was pared by 0 bases and J by 2 bases, with 13 bases between. Germline CDR1 and CDR2: SQVTM and ANQGSEA. The CDR3 sequence is CSVEDLDGSQETQYF. In nucleotides, the CDR3 is TGCAGCGTTGAAGATCTTGACGGGTCTCAAGAGACCCAGTACTTC.